This TCR beta chain was captured by sequencing in a study of control samples from healthy donors and cancer patients. The CDR3 runs to 16 residues. Unmatched junction bases numbered 7, after V lost 0 bases and J lost 4 bases. From germline, CDR1 is SGHRS and CDR2 YFSETQ. The protocol was immunoSEQ multiplex PCR, while the TCRdb copy is restricted to in-frame clones and leaves out a portion. The profile shows 100,000 to 150,000 clones, roughly 84% of them singletons. The sequence was obtained from a man aged 18 to 35 in good health. The sequenced sample was blood. This sequence joins TRBV5-1 and TRBJ2-5; 9 bases are a match to TRBD2. CDR3 sequence reads: CASSLEGSGSGETQYF. DNA for the CDR3: TGCGCCAGCAGCTTGGAGGGTAGCGGGAGTGGAGAGACCCAGTACTTC.